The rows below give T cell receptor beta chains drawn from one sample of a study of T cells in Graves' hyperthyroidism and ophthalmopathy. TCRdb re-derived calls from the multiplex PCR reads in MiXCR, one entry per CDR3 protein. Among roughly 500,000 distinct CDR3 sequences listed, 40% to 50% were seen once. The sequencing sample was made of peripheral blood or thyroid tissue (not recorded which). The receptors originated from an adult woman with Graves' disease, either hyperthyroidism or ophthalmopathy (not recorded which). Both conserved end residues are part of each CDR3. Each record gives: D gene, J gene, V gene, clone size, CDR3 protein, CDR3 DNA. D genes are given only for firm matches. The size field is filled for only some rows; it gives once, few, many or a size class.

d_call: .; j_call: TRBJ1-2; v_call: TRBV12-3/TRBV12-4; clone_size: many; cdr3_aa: CASSLLVTGNPHDWGYTF; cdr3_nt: TGTGCCAGCAGCCTTCTTGTGACAGGCAACCCTCACGATTGGGGCTACACCTTC
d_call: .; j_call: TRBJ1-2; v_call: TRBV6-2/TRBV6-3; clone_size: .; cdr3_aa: CASSYSASRNYGYTF; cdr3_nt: TGTGCCAGCAGTTACTCGGCCAGCCGAAACTATGGCTACACCTTC
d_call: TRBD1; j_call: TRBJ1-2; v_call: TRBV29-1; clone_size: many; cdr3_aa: CSATGGGGGYTF; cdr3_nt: TGCAGCGCCACAGGGGGCGGGGGTGGCTACACCTTC
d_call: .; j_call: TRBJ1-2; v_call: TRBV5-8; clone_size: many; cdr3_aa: CASSARGLGYGYTF; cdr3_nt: TGTGCCAGCAGCGCCCGGGGGCTTGGCTATGGCTACACCTTC
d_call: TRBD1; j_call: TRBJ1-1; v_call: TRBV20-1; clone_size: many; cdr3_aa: CSGGGQLNTEAFF; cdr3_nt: TGCAGTGGAGGGGGACAGCTGAACACTGAAGCTTTCTTT
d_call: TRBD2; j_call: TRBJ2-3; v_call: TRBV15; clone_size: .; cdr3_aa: CATSPTLGGDTQYF; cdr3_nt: TGTGCCACCAGCCCAACGCTGGGGGGGGATACGCAGTATTTT
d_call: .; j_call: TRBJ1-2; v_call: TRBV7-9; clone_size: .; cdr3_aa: CASSLVQVEGYTF; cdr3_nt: TGTGCCAGCAGCTTAGTCCAGGTCGAGGGCTACACCTTC
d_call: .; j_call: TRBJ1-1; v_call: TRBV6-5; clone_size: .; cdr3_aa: CASSYSSPPRDTEAFF; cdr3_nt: TGTGCCAGCAGTTACTCATCCCCTCCGAGGGACACTGAAGCTTTCTTT
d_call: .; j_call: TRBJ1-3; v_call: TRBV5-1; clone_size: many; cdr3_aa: CASNEDSGNTIYF; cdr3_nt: TGCGCCAGCAATGAGGACTCTGGAAACACCATATATTTT
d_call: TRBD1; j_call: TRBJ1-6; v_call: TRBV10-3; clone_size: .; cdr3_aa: CAISLTGGKGNSPLHF; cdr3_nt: TGTGCCATCAGTTTAACAGGGGGAAAGGGGAATTCACCCCTCCACTTT
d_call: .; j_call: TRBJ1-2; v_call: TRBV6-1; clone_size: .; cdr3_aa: CASSPKHGYTF; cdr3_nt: TGTGCCAGCAGTCCCAAGCATGGCTACACCTTC
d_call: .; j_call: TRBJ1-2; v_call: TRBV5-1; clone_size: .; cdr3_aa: CASSRDRDTVGYGYTF; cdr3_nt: TGCGCCAGCAGTCGCGACCGGGACACCGTTGGCTATGGCTACACCTTC
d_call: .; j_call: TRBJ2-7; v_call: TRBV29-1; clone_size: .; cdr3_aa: CSVGQGAYEKYF; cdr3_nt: .
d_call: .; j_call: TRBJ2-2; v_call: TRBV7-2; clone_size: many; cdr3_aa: CASSLVLAGGGTGELFF; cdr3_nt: TGTGCCAGCAGCTTAGTCTTGGCCGGAGGCGGGACCGGGGAGCTGTTTTTT
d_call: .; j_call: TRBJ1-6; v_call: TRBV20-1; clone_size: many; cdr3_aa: CSASWVPGSPLHF; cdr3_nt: TGCAGTGCTAGTTGGGTCCCAGGCTCACCCCTCCACTTT
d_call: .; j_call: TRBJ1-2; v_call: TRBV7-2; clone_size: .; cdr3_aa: CASSQLDMGLYGYTF; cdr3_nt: TGCGCCAGCAGCCAACTAGATATGGGACTCTATGGCTACACCTTC
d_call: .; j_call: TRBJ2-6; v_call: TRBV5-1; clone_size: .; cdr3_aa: CASSLEGQSSGANVLTF; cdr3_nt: TGCGCCAGCAGCTTGGAGGGTCAGAGCTCTGGGGCCAACGTCCTGACTTTC
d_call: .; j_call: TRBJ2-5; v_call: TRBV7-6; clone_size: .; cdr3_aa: CASSSLVETQYF; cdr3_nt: TGTGCCAGCAGCTCCTTAGTGGAGACCCAGTACTTC